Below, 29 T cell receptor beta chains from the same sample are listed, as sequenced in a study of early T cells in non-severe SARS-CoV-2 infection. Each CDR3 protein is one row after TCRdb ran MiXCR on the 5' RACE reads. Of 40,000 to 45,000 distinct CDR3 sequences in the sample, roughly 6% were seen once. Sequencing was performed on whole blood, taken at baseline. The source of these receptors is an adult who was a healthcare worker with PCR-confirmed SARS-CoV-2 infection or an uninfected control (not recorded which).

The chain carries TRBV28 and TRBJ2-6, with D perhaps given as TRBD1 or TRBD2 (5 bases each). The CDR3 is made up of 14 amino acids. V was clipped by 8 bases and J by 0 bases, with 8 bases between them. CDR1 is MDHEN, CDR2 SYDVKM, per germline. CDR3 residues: CASVGASGANVLTF. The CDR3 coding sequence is TGTGCCAGCGTCGGGGCCTCTGGGGCCAACGTCCTGACTTTC.

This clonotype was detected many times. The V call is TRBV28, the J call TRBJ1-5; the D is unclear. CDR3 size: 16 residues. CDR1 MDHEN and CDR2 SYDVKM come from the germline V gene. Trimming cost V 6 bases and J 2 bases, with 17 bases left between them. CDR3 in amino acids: CASSSVAWLGNQPQHF. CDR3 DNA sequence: TGTGCCAGCAGCTCGGTTGCGTGGTTGGGCAATCAGCCCCAGCATTTT.

CDR3 in amino acids: CASSWGNTGELFF. The CDR3 bases are TGTGCCAGCAGTTGGGGCAACACCGGGGAGCTGTTTTTT. The chain has TRBV28 and TRBJ2-2; a weak D match, TRBD1 (5 bases). The CDR3 is 13 amino acids. CDR1 is MDHEN and CDR2 is SYDVKM in the germline V gene. V was cut by 4 bases and J by 2 bases, with 5 bases left in between. The entire variable domain, with the rest obtained from reference TRBV28 and TRBJ2-2, is as follows: DVKVTQSSRYLVKRTGEKVFLECVQDMDHENMFWYRQDPGLGLRLIYFSYDVKMKEKGDIPEGYSVSREKKERFSLILESASTNQTSMYLCASSWGNTGELFFGEGSRLTVL.

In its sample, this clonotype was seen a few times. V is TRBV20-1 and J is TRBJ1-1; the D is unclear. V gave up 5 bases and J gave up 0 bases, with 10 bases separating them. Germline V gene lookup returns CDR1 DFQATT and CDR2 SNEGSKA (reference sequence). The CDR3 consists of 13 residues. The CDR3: CSAPRAMNTEAFF. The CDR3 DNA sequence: TGCAGTGCTCCTCGGGCCATGAACACTGAAGCTTTCTTT.

The CDR3 spells CASSRPGANTEAFF. DNA of the CDR3: TGTGCCAGCAGTCGACCGGGTGCGAACACTGAAGCTTTCTTT. The chain links TRBV12-3 or TRBV12-4 to TRBJ1-1; D uncertain. The CDR3 length is 14 residues. The ends were cut back, 5 bases at V and 1 base at J, with 11 bases in the middle.

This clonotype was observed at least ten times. CDR3 nucleotides: TGTGCCAGCAGCCGTGAGGGCAATTCACCCCTCCACTTT. Translated, it gives CASSREGNSPLHF. The genes are TRBV27 and TRBJ1-6; no definite D call. There are 13 residues in the CDR3. The V gene lost 6 bases and the J gene lost 7 bases, with 10 bases spanning the gap. Germline CDR1 is MNHEY and CDR2 is SMNVEV (reference sequence).

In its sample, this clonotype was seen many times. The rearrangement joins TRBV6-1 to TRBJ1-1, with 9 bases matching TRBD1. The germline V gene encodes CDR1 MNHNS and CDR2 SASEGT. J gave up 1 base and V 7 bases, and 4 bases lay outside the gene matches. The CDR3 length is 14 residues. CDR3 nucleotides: TGTGCCAGCATTAACAGGGGGCGGAACACTGAAGCTTTCTTT. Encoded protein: CASINRGRNTEAFF.

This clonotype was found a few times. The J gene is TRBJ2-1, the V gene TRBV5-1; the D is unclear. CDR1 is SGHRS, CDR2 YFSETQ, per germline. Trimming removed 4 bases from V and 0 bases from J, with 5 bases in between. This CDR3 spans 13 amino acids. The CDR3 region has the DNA TGCGCCAGCAGCCCGGACTCCTACAATGAGCAGTTCTTC. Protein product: CASSPDSYNEQFF.

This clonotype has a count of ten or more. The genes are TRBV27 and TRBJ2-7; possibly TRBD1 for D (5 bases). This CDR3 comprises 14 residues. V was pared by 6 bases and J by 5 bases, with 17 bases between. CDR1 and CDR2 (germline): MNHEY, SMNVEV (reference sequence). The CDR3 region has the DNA TGTGCCAGCAGCCCCCCCAGGGTGAAAGACGAGCAGTACTTC. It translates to CASSPPRVKDEQYF.

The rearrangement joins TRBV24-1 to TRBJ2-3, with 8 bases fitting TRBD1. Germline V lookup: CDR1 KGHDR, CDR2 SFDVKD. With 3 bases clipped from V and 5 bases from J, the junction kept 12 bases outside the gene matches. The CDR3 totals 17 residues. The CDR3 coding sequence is TGTGCCACCAGTGATAAAGCCCAGGGGGCTCGAGGAGATACGCAGTATTTT. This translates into CATSDKAQGARGDTQYF.

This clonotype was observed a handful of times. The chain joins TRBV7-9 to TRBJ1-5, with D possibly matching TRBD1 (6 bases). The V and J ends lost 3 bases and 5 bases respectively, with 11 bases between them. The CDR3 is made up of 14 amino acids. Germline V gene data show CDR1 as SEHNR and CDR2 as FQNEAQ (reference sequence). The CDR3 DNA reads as TGTGCCAGCAGCTTTGGACAGAGTCATCAGCCCCAGCATTTT. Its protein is CASSFGQSHQPQHF.

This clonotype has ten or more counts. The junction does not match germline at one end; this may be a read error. The chain's CDR3 is CSARGWGLEQFF. DNA for the CDR3: TGCAGTGCCAGAGGGTGGGGGCTTGAGCAGTTCTTC. The chain couples TRBV20-1 to TRBJ2-1, with a possible D match to TRBD1 (6 bases). Germline V gene lookup returns CDR1 DFQATT and CDR2 SNEGSKA (reference sequence). CDR3 length: 12 residues.

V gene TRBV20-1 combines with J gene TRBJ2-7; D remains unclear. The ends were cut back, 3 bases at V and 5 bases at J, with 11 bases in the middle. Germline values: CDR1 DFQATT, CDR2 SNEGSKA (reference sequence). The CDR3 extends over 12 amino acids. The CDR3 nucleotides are TGCAGTGCTAGGACACCGCTAGACGAGCAGTACTTC. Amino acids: CSARTPLDEQYF.

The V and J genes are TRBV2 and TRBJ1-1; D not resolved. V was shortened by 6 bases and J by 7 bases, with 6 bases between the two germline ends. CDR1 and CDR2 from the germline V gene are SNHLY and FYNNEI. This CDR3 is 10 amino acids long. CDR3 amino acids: CASRILEAFF. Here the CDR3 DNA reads TGTGCCAGCAGAATTCTTGAAGCTTTCTTT.

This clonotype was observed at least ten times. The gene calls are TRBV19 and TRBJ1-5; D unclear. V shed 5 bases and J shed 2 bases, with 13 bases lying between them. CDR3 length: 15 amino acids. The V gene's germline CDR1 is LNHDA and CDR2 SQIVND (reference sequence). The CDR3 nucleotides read TGTGCCAGTAGTGGGAGGTCAGGTGGCAATCAGCCCCAGCATTTT. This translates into CASSGRSGGNQPQHF. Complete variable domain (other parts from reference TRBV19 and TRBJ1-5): DGGITQSPKYLFRKEGQNVTLSCEQNLNHDAMYWYRQDPGQGLRLIYYSQIVNDFQKGDIAEGYSVSREKKESFPLTVTSAQKNPTAFYLCASSGRSGGNQPQHFGDGTRLSIL.

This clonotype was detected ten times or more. CDR3 sequence: CASSLKSIRESGANVLTF. Written as DNA, the CDR3 is TGTGCCAGCAGCTTAAAGAGTATCAGGGAGTCAGGGGCCAACGTCCTGACTTTC. J is TRBJ2-6 and V is TRBV7-6; the D call may be TRBD1 or TRBD2 (5 bases each). Germline assignment: CDR1 SGHVS and CDR2 FNYEAQ. V lost 2 bases to trimming and J lost 4 bases, with 18 bases between them. The CDR3 has 18 amino acids.

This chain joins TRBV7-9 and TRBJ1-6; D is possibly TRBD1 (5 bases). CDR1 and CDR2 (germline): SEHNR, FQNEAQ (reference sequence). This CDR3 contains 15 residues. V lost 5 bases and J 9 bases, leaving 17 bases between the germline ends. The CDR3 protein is CASSPRGVTGSPLHF. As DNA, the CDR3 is TGTGCCAGCAGCCCCAGAGGGGTCACCGGTTCACCCCTCCACTTT.

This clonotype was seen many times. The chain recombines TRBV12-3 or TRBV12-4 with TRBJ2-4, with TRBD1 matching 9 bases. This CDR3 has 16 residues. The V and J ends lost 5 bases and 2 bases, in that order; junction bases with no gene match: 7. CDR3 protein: CASSRRGTGTKNIQYF. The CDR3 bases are TGTGCCAGCAGTCGGCGTGGGACAGGGACCAAAAACATTCAGTACTTC.

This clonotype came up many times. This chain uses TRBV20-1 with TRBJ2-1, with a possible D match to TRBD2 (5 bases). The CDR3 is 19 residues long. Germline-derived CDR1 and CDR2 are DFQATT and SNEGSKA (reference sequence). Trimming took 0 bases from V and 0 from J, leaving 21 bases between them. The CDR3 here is CSARDYGEREIRSYNEQFF. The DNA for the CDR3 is TGCAGTGCTAGAGATTACGGCGAAAGGGAGATCCGCTCCTACAATGAGCAGTTCTTC.

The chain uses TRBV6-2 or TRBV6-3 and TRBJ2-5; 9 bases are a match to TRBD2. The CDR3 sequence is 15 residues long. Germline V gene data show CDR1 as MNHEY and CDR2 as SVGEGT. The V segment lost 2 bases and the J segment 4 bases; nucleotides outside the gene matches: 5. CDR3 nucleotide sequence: TGTGCCAGCAGTTACGGGACTAGCAGGGGAGAGACCCAGTACTTC. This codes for CASSYGTSRGETQYF.

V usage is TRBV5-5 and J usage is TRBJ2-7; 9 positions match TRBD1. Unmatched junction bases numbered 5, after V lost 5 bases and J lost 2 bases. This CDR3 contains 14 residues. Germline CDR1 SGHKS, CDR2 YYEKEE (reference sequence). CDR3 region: CASRPGTGPYEQYF. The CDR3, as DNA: TGTGCCAGCAGGCCCGGGACAGGGCCCTACGAGCAGTACTTC.

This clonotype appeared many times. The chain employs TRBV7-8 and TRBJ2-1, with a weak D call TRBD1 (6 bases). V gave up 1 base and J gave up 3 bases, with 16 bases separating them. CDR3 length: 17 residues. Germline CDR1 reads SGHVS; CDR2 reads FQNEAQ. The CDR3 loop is CASSLEGGNRVYNEQFF. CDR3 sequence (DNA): TGTGCCAGCAGCTTAGAGGGTGGTAACAGGGTCTACAATGAGCAGTTCTTC.

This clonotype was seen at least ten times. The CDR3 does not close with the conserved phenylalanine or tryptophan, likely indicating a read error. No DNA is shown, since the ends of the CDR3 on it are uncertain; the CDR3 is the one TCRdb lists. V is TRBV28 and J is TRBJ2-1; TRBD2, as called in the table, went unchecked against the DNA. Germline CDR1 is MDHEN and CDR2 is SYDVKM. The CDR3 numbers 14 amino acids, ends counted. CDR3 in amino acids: CASSPGTSGGDNGV.

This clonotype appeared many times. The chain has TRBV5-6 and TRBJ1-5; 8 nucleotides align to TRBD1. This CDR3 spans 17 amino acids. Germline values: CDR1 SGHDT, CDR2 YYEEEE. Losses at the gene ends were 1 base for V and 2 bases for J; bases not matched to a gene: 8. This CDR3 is CASSLIGQGGGNQPQHF. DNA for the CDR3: TGTGCCAGCAGCTTGATCGGACAGGGCGGCGGCAATCAGCCCCAGCATTTT.

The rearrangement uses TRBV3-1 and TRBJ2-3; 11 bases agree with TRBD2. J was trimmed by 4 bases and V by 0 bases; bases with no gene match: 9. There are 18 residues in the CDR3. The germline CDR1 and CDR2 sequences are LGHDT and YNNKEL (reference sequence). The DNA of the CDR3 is TGTGCCAGCAGCCAAGATACTATAGCGGGGGGGCAAGCAGATACGCAGTATTTT. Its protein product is CASSQDTIAGGQADTQYF.

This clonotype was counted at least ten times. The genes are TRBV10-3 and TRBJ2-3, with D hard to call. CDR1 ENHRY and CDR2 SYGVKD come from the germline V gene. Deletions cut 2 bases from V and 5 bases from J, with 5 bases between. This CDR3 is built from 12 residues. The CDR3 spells CAISETGDTQYF. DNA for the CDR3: TGTGCCATCAGTGAGACGGGAGATACGCAGTATTTT.

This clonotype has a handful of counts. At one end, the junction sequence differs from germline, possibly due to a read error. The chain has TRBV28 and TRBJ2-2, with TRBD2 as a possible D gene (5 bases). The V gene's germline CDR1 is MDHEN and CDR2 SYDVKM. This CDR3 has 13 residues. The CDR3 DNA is TGTGCCAGCAGCCCAGTTGGTGCCGGGGAGCTTTTTTTT. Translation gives CASSPVGAGELFF. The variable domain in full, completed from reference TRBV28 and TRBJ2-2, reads DVKVTQSSRYLVKRTGEKVFLECVQDMDHENMFWYRQDPGLGLRLIYFSYDVKMKEKGDIPEGYSVSREKKERFSLILESASTNQTSMYLCASSPVGAGELFFGEGSRLTVL.

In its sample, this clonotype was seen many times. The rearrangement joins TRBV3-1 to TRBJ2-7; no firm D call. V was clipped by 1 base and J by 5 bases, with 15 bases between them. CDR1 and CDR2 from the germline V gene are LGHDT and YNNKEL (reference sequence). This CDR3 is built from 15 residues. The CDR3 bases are TGTGCCAGCAGCCAAGGTCGGACCTCCCGTAACGAGCAGTACTTC. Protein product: CASSQGRTSRNEQYF.

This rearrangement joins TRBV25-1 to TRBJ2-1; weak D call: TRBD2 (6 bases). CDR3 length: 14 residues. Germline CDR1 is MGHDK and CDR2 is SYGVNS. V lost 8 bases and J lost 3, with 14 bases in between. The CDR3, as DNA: TGTGCCAGCGCCGCCGGGACTGTCTACAATGAGCAGTTCTTC. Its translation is CASAAGTVYNEQFF.